This T cell receptor (beta chain) was captured in a study of shared clonotypes between healthy human individuals. Remarks on this clone: Its antigen is currently unknown.

Findings and caveats of the study: Only blood was sampled; tissue repertoires likely differ. Four donors held about 5% of naive CD4 clonotypes in common.

Donors comprised only Caucasian adults living in Nashville, Tennessee. CD8 memory cells included CD45RO+ cells plus CCR7-negative CD45RA+ TemRA cells. J gave up 4 bases and V 3 bases, and 2 bases lay outside the gene matches. Germline V lookup: CDR1 SEHNR, CDR2 FQNEAQ (reference sequence). The CDR3 length is 13 residues. Generated by immunoSEQ multiplex PCR, the TCRdb table keeps only in-frame clones and is missing some. The top ten hold approximately 35% of the sample, which has roughly 720,000 clones, about 90% seen once. This TCR derives from a young man in good health. Some clones in this sample may be carry-over from other donors' samples. The gene calls are TRBV7-9 and TRBJ2-7; 8 positions match TRBD2. The specimen was memory CD8+ T cells from PBMCs. Subset specified: CD45RO+ cells pooled with CCR7-negative TemRA cells. CDR3 protein: CASSFPSGYEQYF. The CDR3 DNA is TGTGCCAGCAGCTTCCCTAGCGGGTACGAGCAGTACTTC. The full variable domain, in which reference TRBV7-9 and TRBJ2-7 provide the parts outside the CDR3, is DTGVSQNPRHKITKRGQNVTFRCDPISEHNRLYWYRQTLGQGPEFLTYFQNEAQLEKSRLLSDRFSAERPKGSFSTLEIQRTEQGDSAMYLCASSFPSGYEQYFGPGTRLTVT.